Detailed here is one T cell receptor (beta chain). Antigen unknown. Preparing the TCRbeta library involved the use of unique molecular identifiers. TCRdb independently ran MiXCR on the PCR reads; one entry per CDR3 protein. Of more than 300,000 distinct CDR3 sequences listed, 15% to 20% are singletons. The data originate from a study of T-cell reconstitution after alpha-beta-depleted transplantation in children. The J segment lost 4 bases and the V segment lost 2 bases, leaving 5 bases of the junction unmatched. Germline lookup yields CDR1 DFQATT and CDR2 SNEGSKA (reference sequence). The CDR3 sequence is 15 residues long. Broader study findings: About two months after transplant, alpha-beta T cells reportedly came from several hundred expanded graft clones. T-cell counts and diversity were attributed mostly to newly produced T cells one year after transplant.

The origin of this receptor is a male patient aged 2-15 years who had a stem cell transplant for acute lymphoblastic leukemia, so the T cells may come from the graft donor. The input for sequencing was PBMCs, mostly from graft donor cells, taken 360 days after TCRalphabeta/CD19-depleted stem cell transplant. This chain uses TRBV20-1 with TRBJ2-2; the match to TRBD1 covers 9 bases. Here the CDR3 DNA reads TGCAGTGCTAGACCCGGGACAGGGTTCACCGGGGAGCTGTTTTTT. Encoded protein: CSARPGTGFTGELFF.